The entry below gives a single T cell receptor (beta chain) sequence along with its context. Authors' data handling: Estimation of nucleated cell counts relied on the amplification of reference gene primers. Repertoires were generated with immunoSEQ multiplex PCR, while TCRdb's copy carries only in-frame clones and drops some. The DNA was the basis for D and trimming; V, J and clone size are from that table. The top ten clones hold 0.75% to 0.9% of a sample with roughly 250,000 clones, about 89% of them seen once. From germline, CDR1 is LNHDA and CDR2 SQIVND (reference sequence). V lost 8 bases to trimming and J lost 1 base, with 17 bases between them. This CDR3 has 15 amino acids. This sample is drawn from a study of blood T cell repertoires in COVID-19. Background on the study: COVID-19 samples from acute and convalescent phases originated in the United States, Italy and Spain. PBMCs, B-cell-depleted T cells, or T cells were the source of the cDNA or gDNA that made up the material.

The rearrangement joins TRBV19 to TRBJ1-1; the D is unclear. The sample consisted of peripheral blood. The receptor was isolated from a man in his thirties or forties with acute or convalescent COVID-19. CDR3 loop: CASSRSLAWNTEAFF. CDR3 bases: TGTGCCAGTTCTAGATCGTTGGCTTGGAACACTGAAGCTTTCTTT.